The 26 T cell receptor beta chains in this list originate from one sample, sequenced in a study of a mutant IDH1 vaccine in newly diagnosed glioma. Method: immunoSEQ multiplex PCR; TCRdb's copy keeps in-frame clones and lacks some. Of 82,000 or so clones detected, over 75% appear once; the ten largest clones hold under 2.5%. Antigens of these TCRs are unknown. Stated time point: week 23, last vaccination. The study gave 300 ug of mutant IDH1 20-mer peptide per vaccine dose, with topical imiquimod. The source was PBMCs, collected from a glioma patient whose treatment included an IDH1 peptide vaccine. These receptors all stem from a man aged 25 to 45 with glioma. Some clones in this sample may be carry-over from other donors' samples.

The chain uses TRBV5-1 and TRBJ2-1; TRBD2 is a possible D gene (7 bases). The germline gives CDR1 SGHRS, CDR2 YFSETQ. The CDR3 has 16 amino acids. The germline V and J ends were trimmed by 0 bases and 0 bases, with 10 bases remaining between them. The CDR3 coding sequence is TGCGCCAGCAGCTTGGGGGCGGGGGCCTCCTACAATGAGCAGTTCTTC. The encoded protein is CASSLGAGASYNEQFF.

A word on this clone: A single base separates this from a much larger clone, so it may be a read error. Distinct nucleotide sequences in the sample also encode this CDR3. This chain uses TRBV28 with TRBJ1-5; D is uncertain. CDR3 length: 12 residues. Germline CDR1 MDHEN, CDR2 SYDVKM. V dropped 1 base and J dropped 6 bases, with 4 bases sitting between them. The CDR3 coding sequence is TGTGCCAGCAGTTTATCCGGTCAGCCCCAGCATTTT. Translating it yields CASSLSGQPQHF.

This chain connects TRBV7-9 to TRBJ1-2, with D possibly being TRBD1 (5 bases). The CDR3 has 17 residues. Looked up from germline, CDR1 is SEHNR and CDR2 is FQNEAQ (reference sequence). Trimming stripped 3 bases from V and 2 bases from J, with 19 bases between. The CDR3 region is CASSFPRLGHPNYGYTF. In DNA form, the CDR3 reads TGTGCCAGCAGCTTCCCCCGCCTCGGACACCCCAACTATGGCTACACCTTC.

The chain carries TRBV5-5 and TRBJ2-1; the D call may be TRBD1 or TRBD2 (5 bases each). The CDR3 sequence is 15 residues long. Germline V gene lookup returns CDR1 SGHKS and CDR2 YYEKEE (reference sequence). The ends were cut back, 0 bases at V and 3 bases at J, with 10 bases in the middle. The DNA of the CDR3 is TGTGCCAGCAGCTTGGACCTTGGGGGCTACAATGAGCAGTTCTTC. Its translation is CASSLDLGGYNEQFF.

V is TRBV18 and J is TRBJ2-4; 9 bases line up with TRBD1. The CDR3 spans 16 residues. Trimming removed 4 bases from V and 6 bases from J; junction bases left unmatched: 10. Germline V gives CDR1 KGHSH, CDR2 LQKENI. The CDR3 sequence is CASSREQGAGGNIQYF. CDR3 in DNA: TGTGCCAGCTCACGCGAACAGGGGGCAGGGGGAAACATTCAGTACTTC.

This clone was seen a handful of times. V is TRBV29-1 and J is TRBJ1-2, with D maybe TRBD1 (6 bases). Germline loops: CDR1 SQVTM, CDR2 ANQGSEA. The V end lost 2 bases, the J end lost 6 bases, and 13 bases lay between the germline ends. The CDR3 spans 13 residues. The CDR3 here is CSVELGPGDGYTF. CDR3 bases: TGCAGCGTTGAACTGGGGCCAGGGGATGGCTACACCTTC.

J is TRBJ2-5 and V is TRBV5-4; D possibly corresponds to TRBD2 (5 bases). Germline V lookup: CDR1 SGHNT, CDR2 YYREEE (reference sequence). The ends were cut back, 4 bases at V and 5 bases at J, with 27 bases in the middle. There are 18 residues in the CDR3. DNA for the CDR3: TGTGCCAGCAGCGGAGGTCACGGGGTGGGCAACCTCCGGGAGACCCAGTACTTC. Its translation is CASSGGHGVGNLRETQYF. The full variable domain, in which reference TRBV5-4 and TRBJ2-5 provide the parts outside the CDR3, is ETGVTQSPTHLIKTRGQQVTLRCSSQSGHNTVSWYQQALGQGPQFIFQYYREEENGRGNFPPRFSGLQFPNYSSELNVNALELDDSALYLCASSGGHGVGNLRETQYFGPGTRLLVL.

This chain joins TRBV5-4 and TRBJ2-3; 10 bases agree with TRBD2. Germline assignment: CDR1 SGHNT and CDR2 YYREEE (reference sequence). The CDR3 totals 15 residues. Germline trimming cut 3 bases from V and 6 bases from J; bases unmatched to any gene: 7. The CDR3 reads CASSSSGGPTDTQYF. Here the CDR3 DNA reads TGTGCCAGCAGCTCTAGCGGGGGCCCCACGGATACGCAGTATTTT.

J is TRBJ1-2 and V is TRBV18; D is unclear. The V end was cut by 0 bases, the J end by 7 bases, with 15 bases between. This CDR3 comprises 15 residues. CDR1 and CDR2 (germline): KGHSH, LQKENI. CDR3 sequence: CASSPPSGRESGYTF. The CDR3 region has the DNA TGTGCCAGCTCACCACCCTCCGGGAGGGAGAGTGGCTACACCTTC.

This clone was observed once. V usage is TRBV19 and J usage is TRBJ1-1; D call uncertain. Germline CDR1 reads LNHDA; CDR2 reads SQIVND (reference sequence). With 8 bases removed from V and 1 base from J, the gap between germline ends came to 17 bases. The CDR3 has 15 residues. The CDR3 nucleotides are TGTGCCAGTCACCCCGGAGGACGATGGAACACTGAAGCTTTCTTT. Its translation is CASHPGGRWNTEAFF.

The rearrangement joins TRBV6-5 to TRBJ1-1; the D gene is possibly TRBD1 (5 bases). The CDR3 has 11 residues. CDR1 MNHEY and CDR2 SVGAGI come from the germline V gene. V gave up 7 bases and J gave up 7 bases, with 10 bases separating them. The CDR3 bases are TGTGCCAGCAACACAGGCAGTGAAGCTTTCTTT. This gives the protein CASNTGSEAFF.

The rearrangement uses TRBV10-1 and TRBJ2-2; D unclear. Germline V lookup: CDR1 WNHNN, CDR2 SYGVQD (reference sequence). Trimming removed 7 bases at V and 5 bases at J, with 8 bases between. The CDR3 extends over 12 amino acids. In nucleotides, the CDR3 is TGCGCCAGCAAAGGAATAACCGGGGAGCTGTTTTTT. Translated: CASKGITGELFF.

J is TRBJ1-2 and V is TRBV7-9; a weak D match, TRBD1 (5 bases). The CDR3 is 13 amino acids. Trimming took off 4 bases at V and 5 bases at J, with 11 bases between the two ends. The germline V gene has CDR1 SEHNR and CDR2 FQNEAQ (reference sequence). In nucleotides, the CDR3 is TGTGCCAGCAGCTGGGACCGACTGTATGGCTACACCTTC. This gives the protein CASSWDRLYGYTF.

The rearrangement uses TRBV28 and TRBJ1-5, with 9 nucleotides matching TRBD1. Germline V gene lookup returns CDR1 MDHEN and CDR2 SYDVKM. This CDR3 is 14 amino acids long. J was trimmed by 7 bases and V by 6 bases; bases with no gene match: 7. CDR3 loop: CASRRQGESQPQHF. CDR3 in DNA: TGTGCCAGCAGAAGACAGGGGGAAAGCCAGCCCCAGCATTTT.

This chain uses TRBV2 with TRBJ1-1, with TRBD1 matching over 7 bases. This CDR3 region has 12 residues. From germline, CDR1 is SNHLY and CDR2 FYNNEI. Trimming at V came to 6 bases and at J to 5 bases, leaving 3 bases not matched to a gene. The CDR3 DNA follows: TGTGCCAGCAGAATGACAGGGACTGAAGCTTTCTTT. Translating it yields CASRMTGTEAFF.

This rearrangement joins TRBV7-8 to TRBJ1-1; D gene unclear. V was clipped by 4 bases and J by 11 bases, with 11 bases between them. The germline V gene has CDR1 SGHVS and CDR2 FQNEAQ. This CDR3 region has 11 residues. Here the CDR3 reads CASSSTIGAFF. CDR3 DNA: TGTGCCAGCAGCTCGACAATAGGGGCTTTCTTT.

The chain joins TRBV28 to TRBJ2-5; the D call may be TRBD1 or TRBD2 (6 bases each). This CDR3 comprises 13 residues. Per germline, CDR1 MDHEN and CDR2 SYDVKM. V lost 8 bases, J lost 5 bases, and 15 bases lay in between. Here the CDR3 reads CASLEGGWETQYF. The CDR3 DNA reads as TGTGCCAGCCTCGAAGGGGGGTGGGAGACCCAGTACTTC.

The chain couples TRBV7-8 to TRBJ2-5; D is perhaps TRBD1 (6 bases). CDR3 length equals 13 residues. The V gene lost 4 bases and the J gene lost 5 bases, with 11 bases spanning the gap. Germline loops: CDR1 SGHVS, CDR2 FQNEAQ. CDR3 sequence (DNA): TGTGCCAGCAGCTCAGGGGATAGGGAGACCCAGTACTTC. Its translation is CASSSGDRETQYF.

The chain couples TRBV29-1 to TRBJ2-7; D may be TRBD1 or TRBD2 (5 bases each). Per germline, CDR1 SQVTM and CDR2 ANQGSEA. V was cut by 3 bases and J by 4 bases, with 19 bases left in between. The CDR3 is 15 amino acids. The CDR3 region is CSVEIGSGTLYEQYF. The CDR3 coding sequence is TGCAGCGTTGAGATCGGTTCAGGGACGTTGTACGAGCAGTACTTC.

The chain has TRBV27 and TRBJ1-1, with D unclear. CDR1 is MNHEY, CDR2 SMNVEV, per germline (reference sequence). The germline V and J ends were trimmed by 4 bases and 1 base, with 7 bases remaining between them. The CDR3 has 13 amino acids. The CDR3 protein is CASSSRGNTEAFF. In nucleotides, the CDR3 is TGTGCCAGCAGTTCCCGCGGGAACACTGAAGCTTTCTTT.

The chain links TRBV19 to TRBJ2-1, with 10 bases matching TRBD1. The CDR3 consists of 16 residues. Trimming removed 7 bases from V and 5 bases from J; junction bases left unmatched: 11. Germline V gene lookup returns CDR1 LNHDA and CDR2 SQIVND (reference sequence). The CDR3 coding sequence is TGTGCCAGTAAGAAAGGAGGGACAGGGGTTGACAATGAGCAGTTCTTC. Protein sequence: CASKKGGTGVDNEQFF.

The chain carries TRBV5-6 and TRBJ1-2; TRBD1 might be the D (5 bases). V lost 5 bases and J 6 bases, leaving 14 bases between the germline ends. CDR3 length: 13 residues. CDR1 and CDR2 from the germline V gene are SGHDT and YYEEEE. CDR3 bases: TGTGCCAGCAGGGCGGGACTGGGAAATGGCTACACCTTC. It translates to CASRAGLGNGYTF.

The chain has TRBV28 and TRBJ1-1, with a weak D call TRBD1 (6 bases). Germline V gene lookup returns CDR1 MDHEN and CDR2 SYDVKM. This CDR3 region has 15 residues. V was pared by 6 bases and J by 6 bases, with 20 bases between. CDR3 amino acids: CASSPGTRVAAEAFF. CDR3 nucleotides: TGTGCCAGCAGCCCGGGGACAAGGGTTGCGGCTGAAGCTTTCTTT.

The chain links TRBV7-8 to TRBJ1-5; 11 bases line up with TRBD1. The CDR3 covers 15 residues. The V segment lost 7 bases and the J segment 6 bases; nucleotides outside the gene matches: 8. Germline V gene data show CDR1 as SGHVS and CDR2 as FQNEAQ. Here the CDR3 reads CASTYSGTGGQPQHF. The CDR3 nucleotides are TGTGCCAGCACCTATTCCGGGACAGGGGGTCAGCCCCAGCATTTT.

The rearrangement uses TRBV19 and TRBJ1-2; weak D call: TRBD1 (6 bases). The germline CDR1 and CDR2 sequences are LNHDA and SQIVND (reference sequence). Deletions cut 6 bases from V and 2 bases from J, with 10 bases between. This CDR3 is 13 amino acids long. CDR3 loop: CASSAGANYGYTF. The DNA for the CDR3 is TGTGCCAGTAGCGCAGGGGCCAACTATGGCTACACCTTC.

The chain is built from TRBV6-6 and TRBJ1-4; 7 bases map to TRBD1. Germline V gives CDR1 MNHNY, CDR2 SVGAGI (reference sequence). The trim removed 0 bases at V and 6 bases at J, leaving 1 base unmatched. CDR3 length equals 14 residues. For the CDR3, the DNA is TGTGCCAGCAGTTACTCAGGGGGCGATGAAAAACTGTTTTTT. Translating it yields CASSYSGGDEKLFF.